Presented here are 25 T cell receptor beta chains from one specimen sequenced in a study of Ad26.COV2.S vaccination and SARS-CoV-2 variants. Profiling relied on immunoSEQ multiplex PCR, and the TCRdb table lists in-frame clones only, not all of them. The sample lists about 350,000 clones, roughly 84% occurring once. Stated treatment: about 20 received Ad26.COV2.S at low or high dose, single or two shots; 5 received placebo; per-sample allocation not given. Following the first vaccine or placebo injection, samples were taken on day 63. The specimen comprised peripheral blood, sampled in a trial of Ad26.COV2.S vaccine versus placebo. These receptors were taken from a person between 18 and 59 years old who received the Ad26.COV2.S COVID-19 vaccine or a placebo.

The chain joins TRBV19 to TRBJ1-5, with D tentatively TRBD1 (5 bases). The CDR3 consists of 14 residues. V lost 2 bases and J 4 bases, leaving 9 bases between the germline ends. Looked up from germline, CDR1 is LNHDA and CDR2 is SQIVND (reference sequence). This CDR3 reads CASSIFRGNQPQHF. The CDR3 DNA follows: TGTGCCAGTAGTATATTCCGGGGGAATCAGCCCCAGCATTTT.

This clone has a handful of counts. The chain carries TRBV7-2 and TRBJ2-5; D ambiguous. Germline V gene sequence: CDR1 SGHTA, CDR2 FQGNSA. Trimming left V 5 bases short and J 4 bases short, with 14 bases between. The CDR3 spans 14 residues. The CDR3 region has the DNA TGTGCCAGCAGCCCCCCCCCAGGTAGAGAGACCCAGTACTTC. Amino acids: CASSPPPGRETQYF.

The chain uses TRBV19 and TRBJ2-7; D may be TRBD2 (5 bases). Looked up from germline, CDR1 is LNHDA and CDR2 is SQIVND (reference sequence). The CDR3 spans 13 residues. Written as DNA, the CDR3 is TGTGCTCCTGGGAGTGGTCTGGCGTACGAGCAGTACTTC. It translates to CAPGSGLAYEQYF. Supplemented by reference TRBV19 and TRBJ2-7, the full variable domain reads DGGITQSPKYLFRKEGQNVTLSCEQNLNHDAMYWYRQDPGQGLRLIYYSQIVNDFQKGDIAEGYSVSREKKESFPLTVTSAQKNPTAFYLCAPGSGLAYEQYFGPGTRLTVT.

The chain uses TRBV18 and TRBJ2-1; 15 bases align to TRBD2. Trimming took 2 bases from V and 7 from J; bases not matched to a gene: 3. Germline V gene lookup returns CDR1 KGHSH and CDR2 LQKENI. CDR3 length: 16 residues. The CDR3 loop reads CASSPGLAGGFNEQFF. CDR3 DNA: TGTGCCAGCTCACCAGGACTAGCGGGAGGGTTTAATGAGCAGTTCTTC.

The V gene is TRBV4-2, the J gene TRBJ2-2; 12 bases are a match to TRBD2. CDR1 LGHNA and CDR2 YNFKEQ come from the germline V gene. V was clipped by 2 bases and J by 4 bases; unmatched bases: 11. The CDR3 sequence is 19 residues long. CDR3 DNA: TGTGCCAGCAGCCAACCGGGACTAGCGGGCCGGATCGGCACCGGGGAGCTGTTTTTT. Translated: CASSQPGLAGRIGTGELFF.

This clone occurred a few times. The chain carries TRBV6-5 and TRBJ2-7; 10 bases agree with TRBD1. Germline V gene sequence: CDR1 MNHEY, CDR2 SVGAGI. The CDR3 totals 14 residues. V trimming: 5 bases; J trimming: 6 bases; junction bases outside the gene matches: 7. The CDR3 here is CASSNRDRGGEQYF. In DNA, the CDR3 is TGTGCCAGCAGTAACCGGGACAGGGGAGGCGAGCAGTACTTC.

The rearrangement joins TRBV15 to TRBJ2-7, with 10 bases that match TRBD2. This CDR3 region has 17 residues. V trimming: 0 bases; J trimming: 2 bases; junction bases outside the gene matches: 7. Germline loops: CDR1 LNHNV, CDR2 YYDKDF (reference sequence). CDR3 residues: CATSRDLLAGTPYEQYF. The CDR3 DNA reads as TGTGCCACCAGCAGAGATCTACTAGCGGGGACCCCCTACGAGCAGTACTTC.

The rearrangement links TRBV14 to TRBJ2-7; D possibly corresponds to TRBD1 (6 bases). Per germline, CDR1 SGHDN and CDR2 FVKESK. The CDR3 covers 13 residues. V was cut by 4 bases and J by 9 bases, with 16 bases left in between. The CDR3 sequence is CASSPLDSFGQYF. For the CDR3, the DNA is TGTGCCAGCAGCCCCCTGGACAGCTTTGGGCAGTACTTC.

This clone was seen a handful of times. This chain uses TRBV7-9 with TRBJ1-1; D remains unclear. The germline V gene has CDR1 SEHNR and CDR2 FQNEAQ (reference sequence). CDR3 length equals 13 residues. The ends were cut back, 2 bases at V and 7 bases at J, with 11 bases in the middle. CDR3 nucleotide sequence: TGTGCCAGCAGCTTATTGGGTTCCGATGAAGCTTTCTTT. This codes for CASSLLGSDEAFF.

The chain links TRBV5-4 to TRBJ1-2; 10 bases fit TRBD1. Per the germline V gene, CDR1 is SGHNT and CDR2 is YYREEE (reference sequence). The CDR3 consists of 15 residues. Unmatched junction bases numbered 7, after V lost 3 bases and J lost 5 bases. CDR3 sequence reads: CASSSFRQGAYGYTF. The CDR3 DNA reads as TGTGCCAGCAGCTCGTTTCGACAGGGGGCTTATGGCTACACCTTC.

The chain is built from TRBV28 and TRBJ1-2; unclear D gene. Germline values: CDR1 MDHEN, CDR2 SYDVKM. CDR3 length equals 12 residues. V lost 5 bases and J lost 2, with 6 bases in between. The CDR3 reads CASSRPNYGYTF. The CDR3 bases are TGTGCCAGCAGTCGGCCCAACTATGGCTACACCTTC.

V is TRBV25-1 and J is TRBJ2-5; D call uncertain. Germline V gene lookup returns CDR1 MGHDK and CDR2 SYGVNS. Deletions cut 4 bases from V and 4 bases from J, with 16 bases between. CDR3 length: 15 amino acids. CDR3 protein: CASSVPERRRETQYF. The CDR3 DNA is TGTGCCAGCAGTGTACCCGAAAGGCGGAGAGAGACCCAGTACTTC.

The rearrangement joins TRBV7-9 to TRBJ2-6, with D hard to call. Trimming stripped 3 bases from V and 4 bases from J, with 16 bases between. This CDR3 comprises 17 residues. Germline V gives CDR1 SEHNR, CDR2 FQNEAQ (reference sequence). The CDR3 DNA sequence: TGTGCCAGCAGCTTGGGCACGGAGCTCGGCGGGGCCAACGTCCTGACTTTC. This translates into CASSLGTELGGANVLTF.

The chain couples TRBV24-1 to TRBJ1-5; 9 nucleotides line up with TRBD1. Trimming cost V 9 bases and J 0 bases; bases outside gene matches: 8. Germline V gene lookup returns CDR1 KGHDR and CDR2 SFDVKD. CDR3 size: 16 residues. The CDR3 nucleotides read TGTGCCACCCGAACAGGGGGCGTCGATAGCAATCAGCCCCAGCATTTT. This gives the protein CATRTGGVDSNQPQHF.

The V gene is TRBV11-3, the J gene TRBJ2-1, with D uncertain. This CDR3 contains 17 residues. CDR1 SGHNT and CDR2 YENEEA come from the germline V gene. The V end lost 5 bases, the J end lost 0 bases, and 17 bases lay between the germline ends. CDR3 amino acids: CASSRTATESSYNEQFF. In nucleotides, the CDR3 is TGTGCCAGCAGCCGAACTGCGACTGAAAGCTCCTACAATGAGCAGTTCTTC.

The CDR3 sequence: CASSSRGGRRPDTQYF. DNA for the CDR3: TGTGCCAGCAGCTCCCGCGGTGGACGCAGACCGGATACGCAGTATTTT. The rearrangement links TRBV9 to TRBJ2-3; D remains unclear. The CDR3 is made up of 16 amino acids. The V gene's germline CDR1 is SGDLS and CDR2 YYNGEE. Trimming took off 4 bases at V and 6 bases at J, with 21 bases between the two ends.

CDR3 sequence: CASSPQGPATNEKLFF. The CDR3 DNA follows: TGTGCCAGCTCACCCCAGGGACCTGCAACTAATGAAAAACTGTTTTTT. The gene calls are TRBV18 and TRBJ1-4; a possible D gene is TRBD1 (5 bases). The V gene lost 3 bases and the J gene lost 0 bases, with 11 bases spanning the gap. Germline loops: CDR1 KGHSH, CDR2 LQKENI. This CDR3 contains 16 residues.

V gene TRBV5-1 combines with J gene TRBJ1-4; TRBD1 aligns across 7 bases. Germline values: CDR1 SGHRS, CDR2 YFSETQ. The junction had 10 bases not matched to a gene; V was cut back by 0 bases and J by 8 bases. The CDR3 sequence is 16 residues long. The CDR3 protein is CASSLEGGDGWEKLFF. CDR3 nucleotides: TGCGCCAGCAGCTTGGAAGGGGGCGATGGTTGGGAAAAACTGTTTTTT. The whole variable domain, remainder taken from reference TRBV5-1 and TRBJ1-4, is KAGVTQTPRYLIKTRGQQVTLSCSPISGHRSVSWYQQTPGQGLQFLFEYFSETQRNKGNFPGRFSGRQFSNSRSEMNVSTLELGDSALYLCASSLEGGDGWEKLFFGSGTQLSVL.

The sample holds many counts of this clone. V usage is TRBV7-2 and J usage is TRBJ2-1, with 13 bases matching TRBD2. CDR3 length equals 17 residues. The J segment lost 7 bases and the V segment lost 6 bases, leaving 12 bases of the junction unmatched. CDR1 and CDR2 from the germline V gene are SGHTA and FQGNSA. The CDR3 DNA follows: TGTGCCAGCAGACCATTTCAACTAGCGGGGGGGCGGAATGAGCAGTTCTTC. Amino acid sequence: CASRPFQLAGGRNEQFF.

The rearrangement uses TRBV30 and TRBJ1-1; TRBD1 matches at 7 bases. This CDR3 region has 15 residues. Germline CDR1 GTSNPN, CDR2 SVGIG (reference sequence). V gave up 4 bases and J gave up 1 base; unmatched junction bases: 9. CDR3 sequence reads: CAWNHLTGENTEAFF. DNA for the CDR3: TGTGCCTGGAACCATTTAACAGGGGAGAACACTGAAGCTTTCTTT.

The V call is TRBV9, the J call TRBJ2-6, with TRBD2 as a possible D gene (7 bases). Germline lookup yields CDR1 SGDLS and CDR2 YYNGEE. The CDR3 consists of 18 residues. Trimming took off 4 bases at V and 0 bases at J, with 17 bases between the two ends. The CDR3 coding sequence is TGTGCCAGCAGCCCCCGGCGGGGGCACAGCTCTGGGGCCAACGTCCTGACTTTC. This encodes CASSPRRGHSSGANVLTF. Looking up the rest from reference TRBV9 and TRBJ2-6 gives the full variable domain: DSGVTQTPKHLITATGQRVTLRCSPRSGDLSVYWYQQSLDQGLQFLIQYYNGEERAKGNILERFSAQQFPDLHSELNLSSLELGDSALYFCASSPRRGHSSGANVLTFGAGSRLTVL.

This rearrangement joins TRBV13 to TRBJ1-3; tentatively, D is TRBD1 (5 bases). CDR1 PRHDT and CDR2 FYEKMQ come from the germline V gene (reference sequence). This CDR3 comprises 16 residues. V lost 5 bases to trimming and J lost 0 bases, with 14 bases between them. CDR3 nucleotide sequence: TGTGCCAGCAGCCCGCGGACATTACCCTCTGGAAACACCATATATTTT. Protein sequence: CASSPRTLPSGNTIYF.

The chain is built from TRBV6-5 and TRBJ1-2; the D gene is possibly TRBD1 (5 bases). In germline, CDR1 is MNHEY, CDR2 SVGAGI. CDR3 length equals 15 residues. Deletions cut 7 bases from V and 5 bases from J, with 20 bases between. In DNA form, the CDR3 reads TGTGCCAGCAACTCCCCCGAGACAGCCCGGTATGGCTACACCTTC. This sequence encodes CASNSPETARYGYTF.

The chain combines TRBV7-2 with TRBJ2-1; D possibly corresponds to TRBD2 (6 bases). Trimming took 5 bases from V and 7 from J, leaving 12 bases between them. Germline-derived CDR1 and CDR2 are SGHTA and FQGNSA. The CDR3 spans 13 residues. The CDR3 nucleotides are TGTGCCAGCAGCCCCGGGGGAAATAATGAGCAGTTCTTC. This sequence encodes CASSPGGNNEQFF.

V and J are TRBV28 and TRBJ2-7; TRBD1 or TRBD2 may be the D gene (6 bases each). This CDR3 is built from 12 residues. The germline CDR1 and CDR2 sequences are MDHEN and SYDVKM. The ends were cut back, 8 bases at V and 6 bases at J, with 14 bases in the middle. The CDR3, as DNA: TGTGCCAGCCGAGAAGGGGGGCGCGAGCAGTACTTC. Its translation is CASREGGREQYF.